The rows below give T cell receptor beta chains drawn from one sample of a study of long-term antiretroviral therapy in people with HIV. Using immunoSEQ multiplex PCR, the repertoire was profiled, and TCRdb retains in-frame clones only, with some absent. The sample consists of under 20,000 clones, approximately 80% of them appearing once. Sequenced material: unsorted PBMCs, taken 0.2 years after starting antiretroviral therapy. All receptors come from a middle-aged woman with HIV. The CDR3 runs from the conserved cysteine through the conserved F or W. A D gene is named only where the DNA matches it firmly. A row's size may be missing; if present it is once, few, many or a size class.

>.|TRBV5-4|TRBJ1-1|TRBD1
CASRQGGFTEAFF
TGTGCCAGCAGACAAGGGGGCTTCACTGAAGCTTTCTTT
>few|TRBV5-8|TRBJ2-7|TRBD1
CASSSPNQEGQGAYEQYF
TGTGCCAGCAGCTCCCCCAATCAAGAGGGACAGGGGGCATACGAGCAGTACTTC
>few|TRBV11-2|TRBJ2-3|TRBD1
CASSLTGMGTDTQYF
TGTGCCAGCAGCCTGACAGGGATGGGCACAGATACGCAGTATTTT
>.|TRBV6-6|TRBJ2-7|.
CASRGRSSYEQYF
TGTGCCAGCAGAGGCAGGAGCTCCTACGAGCAGTACTTC
>.|TRBV4-1|TRBJ1-5|TRBD1
CASSRLQGAGNQPQHF
TGCGCCAGCAGCCGCTTACAGGGGGCAGGCAATCAGCCCCAGCATTTT
>.|TRBV7-9|TRBJ2-2|.
CASSLAGATGELFF
TGTGCCAGCAGCTTAGCGGGAGCCACCGGGGAGCTGTTTTTT
>.|TRBV4-2|TRBJ1-2|TRBD1
CASSHFSTGANYGYTF
TGTGCCAGCAGCCATTTCTCTACAGGGGCTAACTATGGCTACACCTTC
>.|TRBV5-5|TRBJ2-2|TRBD2
CASSLWGGGTGELFF
TGTGCCAGCAGCTTGTGGGGCGGGGGTACCGGGGAGCTGTTTTTT
>.|TRBV18|TRBJ1-1|TRBD1
CASSPPDRGLNTEAFF
TGTGCCAGCTCACCACCCGACAGGGGACTGAACACTGAAGCTTTCTTT
>few|TRBV7-9|TRBJ2-7|.
CASSTGLRNYEQYF
TGTGCCAGCAGCACGGGCCTGAGGAACTACGAGCAGTACTTC
>.|TRBV6-5|TRBJ2-3|.
CASGLGTYGTQYF
TGTGCCAGCGGCCTTGGGACCTACGGTACGCAGTATTTT
>.|TRBV5-1|TRBJ2-5|.
CASSPPQGGGETQYF
TGCGCCAGCAGCCCCCCGCAAGGGGGTGGAGAGACCCAGTACTTC
>few|TRBV19|TRBJ1-1|.
CASTHRAGAEAFF
TGTGCCAGTACCCACCGGGCCGGGGCTGAAGCTTTCTTT
>.|TRBV6-5|TRBJ2-5|TRBD2
CASSLWEGETQYF
TGTGCCAGCAGTTTGTGGGAGGGCGAGACCCAGTACTTC
>.|TRBV18|TRBJ2-1|TRBD2
CASSPPIVAGANEQFF
TGTGCCAGCTCACCACCTATAGTAGCGGGGGCCAATGAGCAGTTCTTC
>.|TRBV6-6|TRBJ1-5|.
CASSYSPGSQPQHF
TGTGCCAGCAGTTACTCGCCGGGATCTCAGCCCCAGCATTTT
>.|TRBV9|TRBJ1-2|.
CASSVKFNYGYTF
TGTGCCAGCAGTGTAAAATTTAACTATGGCTACACCTTC
>.|TRBV6-1|TRBJ1-2|.
CASTWDIDYGYTF
TGTGCCAGCACCTGGGACATAGACTATGGCTACACCTTC
>.|TRBV7-9|TRBJ2-5|.
CASSVAREDETQYF
TGTGCCAGCAGCGTCGCAAGGGAGGACGAGACCCAGTACTTC
>.|TRBV7-9|TRBJ1-5|.
CASSLSGSGQPQHF
TGTGCCAGCAGCTTATCTGGTAGTGGACAGCCCCAGCATTTT